The 28 T cell receptor beta chains in this list originate from one sample, sequenced in a study of shared clonotypes between healthy human individuals (dated by TCRdb to the early 2020s). The method behind the library was the immunoSEQ multiplex PCR assay. The table was pulled from immuneACCESS by TCRdb, which kept in-frame rearrangements only. Such tables lose some clones; where checked, under half of the loss comes from unresolved V genes, and the rest has no known cause. In all, the sample holds about 730,000 clones, and approximately 77% of those were seen once. The top ten constitute less than 2% of the sample. The sample taken for sequencing was memory CD4+ T cells sorted from blood. The cell subset or site label for this specimen denotes: CD45RA-negative fraction. These receptors all come from a woman aged 25-40 years in good health.

The rearrangement uses TRBV10-3 and TRBJ2-2, with 9 bases fitting TRBD2. Germline lookup yields CDR1 ENHRY and CDR2 SYGVKD. The CDR3 length is 16 residues. The trim removed 0 bases at V and 2 bases at J, leaving 1 base unmatched. The chain's CDR3 is CAISESLAGNTGELFF. CDR3 sequence (DNA): TGTGCCATCAGTGAGTCGCTAGCGGGAAACACCGGGGAGCTGTTTTTT.

This clone has just a few counts. This chain connects TRBV5-1 to TRBJ2-1, with unresolved D. The ends were cut back, 1 base at V and 7 bases at J, with 12 bases in the middle. Germline lookup yields CDR1 SGHRS and CDR2 YFSETQ. This CDR3 is built from 14 residues. CDR3 DNA: TGCGCCAGCAGCTTGTCCGTGGGCGGAAATGAGCAGTTCTTC. Translation gives CASSLSVGGNEQFF.

The rearrangement uses TRBV7-6 and TRBJ2-2; D possibly corresponds to TRBD1 (6 bases). Germline CDR1 SGHVS, CDR2 FNYEAQ. With 6 bases removed from V and 1 base from J, the gap between germline ends came to 15 bases. The CDR3 runs to 16 residues. The CDR3 nucleotides are TGTGCCAGCAGTTCCTACAGGGAGAGGAACACCGGGGAGCTGTTTTTT. Translation gives CASSSYRERNTGELFF.

V and J are TRBV18 and TRBJ1-5; weak D call: TRBD1 (6 bases). Trimming stripped 6 bases from V and 4 bases from J, with 25 bases between. Germline lookup yields CDR1 KGHSH and CDR2 LQKENI. There are 18 residues in the CDR3. The DNA of the CDR3 is TGTGCCAGCTCTCAAACAGGGCGTCTAACAGGGCGGAATCAGCCCCAGCATTTT. Residues: CASSQTGRLTGRNQPQHF. Full variable domain (remainder filled in from reference TRBV18 and TRBJ1-5): NAGVMQNPRHLVRRRGQEARLRCSPMKGHSHVYWYRQLPEEGLKFMVYLQKENIIDESGMPKERFSAEFPKEGPSILRIQQVVRGDSAAYFCASSQTGRLTGRNQPQHFGDGTRLSIL.

The table lists this clone with a few counts. J is TRBJ1-6 and V is TRBV28; D gene unclear. The CDR3 extends over 16 amino acids. The V end was cut by 8 bases, the J end by 0 bases, with 14 bases between. CDR1 and CDR2 (germline): MDHEN, SYDVKM. The CDR3 DNA sequence: TGTGCCAGCGTTCCCTGGGGAAGCTCCTATAATTCACCCCTCCACTTT. It is translated as CASVPWGSSYNSPLHF.

The rearrangement uses TRBV18 and TRBJ1-5; TRBD1 matches 10 bases. This CDR3 contains 14 residues. Trimming removed 3 bases from V and 6 bases from J; junction bases left unmatched: 2. CDR1 KGHSH and CDR2 LQKENI come from the germline V gene. CDR3 sequence (DNA): TGTGCCAGCTCACCGGGGACAGGGGTTCAGCCCCAGCATTTT. This encodes CASSPGTGVQPQHF.

The chain uses TRBV20-1 and TRBJ2-1, with D perhaps TRBD1 or TRBD2 (5 bases each). There are 11 residues in the CDR3. V was pared by 6 bases and J by 13 bases, with 16 bases between. Germline loops: CDR1 DFQATT, CDR2 SNEGSKA (reference sequence). CDR3 DNA: TGCAGTGCCGGGACCGCGAAGACACAGTTCTTC. Translating it yields CSAGTAKTQFF.

The chain joins TRBV5-1 to TRBJ2-1; TRBD1 matches at 7 bases. V lost 4 bases, J lost 4 bases, and 5 bases stayed unmatched. Per germline, CDR1 SGHRS and CDR2 YFSETQ. This CDR3 is 14 amino acids long. Here the CDR3 reads CASSAGTAYNEQFF. CDR3 DNA sequence: TGCGCCAGCAGCGCCGGGACAGCTTACAATGAGCAGTTCTTC.

V is TRBV5-5 and J is TRBJ2-1; D call uncertain. V was shortened by 0 bases and J by 4 bases, with 5 bases between the two germline ends. Germline assignment: CDR1 SGHKS and CDR2 YYEKEE (reference sequence). The CDR3 runs to 13 residues. The CDR3 region has the DNA TGTGCCAGCAGCTTGGTTGGGTACAATGAGCAGTTCTTC. This sequence encodes CASSLVGYNEQFF.

The chain links TRBV2 to TRBJ1-3, with a possible D match to TRBD1 (5 bases). The CDR3 runs to 16 residues. V was pared by 5 bases and J by 0 bases, with 14 bases between. The germline CDR1 and CDR2 sequences are SNHLY and FYNNEI. CDR3 loop: CASSSRQRFSGNTIYF. As DNA, the CDR3 is TGTGCCAGCAGTAGCCGACAGCGCTTCTCTGGAAACACCATATATTTT. Based on the CDR3 plus reference TRBV2 and TRBJ1-3, the full variable domain is EPEVTQTPSHQVTQMGQEVILRCVPISNHLYFYWYRQILGQKVEFLVSFYNNEISEKSEIFDDQFSVERPDGSNFTLKIRSTKLEDSAMYFCASSSRQRFSGNTIYFGEGSWLTVV.

V is TRBV9 and J is TRBJ2-5; no clear D gene. V shed 0 bases and J shed 0 bases, with 6 bases lying between them. The CDR3 runs to 14 residues. Per germline, CDR1 SGDLS and CDR2 YYNGEE. CDR3 region: CASSVDEYQETQYF. The CDR3 bases are TGTGCCAGCAGCGTAGACGAGTACCAAGAGACCCAGTACTTC.

This rearrangement joins TRBV4-1 to TRBJ1-5; D is ambiguous. The CDR3 is made up of 16 amino acids. V was trimmed by 4 bases and J by 5 bases, leaving 18 bases between them. Germline values: CDR1 MGHRA, CDR2 YSYEKL. This chain's CDR3 is CASSLVLGFLDQPQHF. The CDR3 DNA reads TGCGCCAGCAGCCTCGTTTTGGGATTCCTAGATCAGCCCCAGCATTTT.

About this clone: This may arise from a read error, as a much more abundant clone is one base away. This rearrangement joins TRBV6-6 to TRBJ2-3; D is uncertain. The length of the CDR3 is 12 residues. The V end lost 6 bases, the J end lost 2 bases, and 6 bases lay between the germline ends. Germline values: CDR1 MNHNY, CDR2 SVGAGI (reference sequence). This chain's CDR3 is CASSHATDTQYF. CDR3 in DNA: TGTGCCAGCAGCCACGCCACAGATACGCAGTATTTT.

This clone was observed many times. The same CDR3 is also encoded by other DNA sequences in this sample. V usage is TRBV29-1 and J usage is TRBJ2-5, with 9 bases identical to TRBD1. The CDR3 is 14 amino acids. Looked up from germline, CDR1 is SQVTM and CDR2 is ANQGSEA. The ends lost 3 bases at V and 5 bases at J; junction bases unmatched: 7. The CDR3 here is CSVDDRGFDETQYF. CDR3 coding DNA: TGCAGCGTTGATGACAGGGGGTTCGACGAGACCCAGTACTTC.

The chain has TRBV27 and TRBJ2-7, with D unresolved. The CDR3 runs to 15 residues. CDR1 and CDR2 (germline): MNHEY, SMNVEV (reference sequence). V was cut by 2 bases and J by 6 bases, with 17 bases left in between. The CDR3 coding sequence is TGTGCCAGCAGTTTAATCTTTGAGGATCTACGCGAGCAGTACTTC. Translated: CASSLIFEDLREQYF.

V and J are TRBV4-1 and TRBJ2-5, with D uncertain. Trimming stripped 1 base from V and 2 bases from J, with 5 bases between. The germline V gene has CDR1 MGHRA and CDR2 YSYEKL. The CDR3 has 13 amino acids. CDR3 coding DNA: TGCGCCAGCAGCCAAGTAGATCAAGAGACCCAGTACTTC. It yields the protein CASSQVDQETQYF.

There are many counts of this clone. CDR3 residues: CASSSQAESSYEQYF. The CDR3, as DNA: TGTGCCAGCAGCTCACAGGCCGAGAGCTCCTACGAGCAGTACTTC. The J gene is TRBJ2-7, the V gene TRBV7-2; TRBD1 is a possible D gene (5 bases). CDR1 and CDR2 (germline): SGHTA, FQGNSA. Trimming shortened V by 4 bases and J by 0 bases, and 13 bases separated the two germline ends. This CDR3 region has 15 residues. Based on the CDR3 plus reference TRBV7-2 and TRBJ2-7, the full variable domain is GAGVSQSPSNKVTEKGKDVELRCDPISGHTALYWYRQSLGQGLEFLIYFQGNSAPDKSGLPSDRFSAERTGGSVSTLTIQRTQQEDSAVYLCASSSQAESSYEQYFGPGTRLTVT.

The chain recombines TRBV28 with TRBJ2-1; possible D gene TRBD2, 6 bases. Germline V gene sequence: CDR1 MDHEN, CDR2 SYDVKM. V lost 5 bases, J lost 8 bases, and 13 bases lay in between. The CDR3 consists of 13 residues. CDR3 in DNA: TGTGCCAGCAGTCGGGACTCCCCGCATGAGCAGTTCTTC. This sequence encodes CASSRDSPHEQFF.

The chain couples TRBV27 to TRBJ2-2; TRBD2 matches at 15 bases. Germline V gene lookup returns CDR1 MNHEY and CDR2 SMNVEV (reference sequence). This CDR3 is built from 16 residues. V lost 3 bases and J lost 7; bases outside the gene matches: 3. Here the CDR3 reads CASSLRTSGRVGELFF. DNA of the CDR3: TGTGCCAGCAGTTTGAGGACTAGCGGGAGGGTCGGGGAGCTGTTTTTT.

This sequence joins TRBV5-1 and TRBJ2-2; D is perhaps TRBD2 (6 bases). Germline values: CDR1 SGHRS, CDR2 YFSETQ. V was clipped by 0 bases and J by 2 bases, with 17 bases between them. The length of the CDR3 is 18 residues. CDR3 bases: TGCGCCAGCAGCTTGGCGGGGCCCGGGACTCTAAACACCGGGGAGCTGTTTTTT. This encodes CASSLAGPGTLNTGELFF.

V and J are TRBV7-9 and TRBJ2-3; TRBD2 matches at 7 bases. CDR3 size: 17 residues. The germline gives CDR1 SEHNR, CDR2 FQNEAQ (reference sequence). The J segment lost 0 bases and the V segment lost 5 bases, leaving 11 bases of the junction unmatched. CDR3 protein: CASSPPSPSGSTDTQYF. The CDR3 nucleotides are TGTGCCAGCAGCCCACCCAGCCCTAGCGGAAGCACAGATACGCAGTATTTT.

This clone appeared a few times. The chain employs TRBV2 and TRBJ1-2; D is possibly TRBD1 (6 bases). Germline V gene lookup returns CDR1 SNHLY and CDR2 FYNNEI. The CDR3 runs 14 residues. The V gene lost 6 bases and the J gene lost 2 bases, with 13 bases spanning the gap. The CDR3 coding sequence is TGTGCCAGCAGGATAGGACAGAAGAACTATGGCTACACCTTC. Translated: CASRIGQKNYGYTF.

The chain links TRBV28 to TRBJ1-1, with no clear D. Looked up from germline, CDR1 is MDHEN and CDR2 is SYDVKM. The CDR3 contains 13 residues. Trimming pared 6 bases from V and 1 base from J, leaving 9 bases between. As DNA, the CDR3 is TGTGCCAGCAGAACCGAGAGGAACACTGAAGCTTTCTTT. Translation: CASRTERNTEAFF.

This clone has just one count. The chain links TRBV7-9 to TRBJ1-4; possibly TRBD1 for D (5 bases). The CDR3 is 18 amino acids. The germline gives CDR1 SEHNR, CDR2 FQNEAQ (reference sequence). Trimming removed 4 bases at V and 2 bases at J, with 20 bases between. The CDR3 is CASSSRMDQGATNEKLFF. The CDR3 region has the DNA TGTGCCAGCAGCTCTCGAATGGATCAGGGAGCCACTAATGAAAAACTGTTTTTT.

This clone showed up many times. The chain is built from TRBV5-1 and TRBJ2-1; 7 nucleotides match TRBD2. CDR1 is SGHRS and CDR2 is YFSETQ in the germline V gene. Losses at the gene ends were 3 bases for V and 0 bases for J; bases not matched to a gene: 3. The length of the CDR3 is 15 residues. CDR3 coding DNA: TGCGCCAGCAGCTCGGAGCGGGGCTCCTACAATGAGCAGTTCTTC. This gives the protein CASSSERGSYNEQFF.

Concerning this clone: Other nucleotide sequences in the sample specify the same CDR3. J is TRBJ2-3 and V is TRBV5-1; D may correspond to TRBD1 or TRBD2 (5 bases each). The V gene's germline CDR1 is SGHRS and CDR2 YFSETQ. V lost 0 bases and J 5 bases, leaving 10 bases between the germline ends. The CDR3 is made up of 14 amino acids. In DNA form, the CDR3 reads TGCGCCAGCAGCTTGGCCGGGGCCGGAGATACGCAGTATTTT. The encoded protein is CASSLAGAGDTQYF.

The chain joins TRBV10-2 to TRBJ1-4; TRBD1 agrees at 8 bases. The CDR3 sequence is 17 residues long. Germline CDR1 WSHSY, CDR2 SAAADI. V shed 6 bases and J 7 bases; nucleotides not matched to a gene: 16. Here the CDR3 reads CASREKSMTGVFEKLFF. The DNA for the CDR3 is TGCGCCAGCAGGGAAAAATCCATGACAGGGGTCTTTGAAAAACTGTTTTTT.

The V and J genes are TRBV10-2 and TRBJ2-7; D may be TRBD1 or TRBD2 (5 bases each). The V end lost 7 bases, the J end lost 4 bases, and 17 bases lay between the germline ends. Looked up from germline, CDR1 is WSHSY and CDR2 is SAAADI. The CDR3 runs 14 residues. The CDR3 spells CASKEITRGYEQYF. The CDR3 nucleotides are TGCGCCAGCAAAGAAATCACTAGGGGTTACGAGCAGTACTTC.